One and the same sample provided the 20 T cell receptor beta chains below, sequenced in a study of blood T cell repertoires in COVID-19. Generated by immunoSEQ multiplex PCR, the TCRdb table keeps only in-frame clones and is missing some. The data show roughly 440,000 clones, around 88% seen once. The sequencing sample was made of peripheral blood. These receptors were obtained from a woman aged 50 to 60 with COVID-19, enrolled during active disease.

The chain combines TRBV5-1 with TRBJ2-3, with 9 nucleotides matching TRBD1. V lost 2 bases to trimming and J lost 4 bases; unmatched junction nucleotides: 2. Germline CDR1 and CDR2: SGHRS and YFSETQ. The CDR3 runs 14 residues. CDR3 in DNA: TGCGCCAGCAGCTTCGGACAGGGGCCAGATACGCAGTATTTT. Amino acid sequence: CASSFGQGPDTQYF.

The rearrangement uses TRBV9 and TRBJ2-2; unclear D gene. The germline CDR1 and CDR2 sequences are SGDLS and YYNGEE. This CDR3 comprises 15 residues. Trimming pared 2 bases from V and 2 bases from J, leaving 10 bases between. CDR3 nucleotide sequence: TGTGCCAGCAGCGTTTATGGCACCAACACCGGGGAGCTGTTTTTT. Amino acids: CASSVYGTNTGELFF.

The chain links TRBV11-2 to TRBJ2-1; possibly TRBD2 for D (5 bases). Deletions cut 0 bases from V and 6 bases from J, with 12 bases between. CDR3 size: 15 residues. The germline V gene encodes CDR1 SGHAT and CDR2 FQNNGV. The CDR3, as DNA: TGTGCCAGCAGCTTAGACAGAGGGAGATCCAATGAGCAGTTCTTC. Its translation is CASSLDRGRSNEQFF.

The chain uses TRBV29-1 and TRBJ1-2, with 8 positions matching TRBD1. CDR1 SQVTM and CDR2 ANQGSEA come from the germline V gene. Unmatched junction bases numbered 4, after V lost 3 bases and J lost 7 bases. This CDR3 is 12 amino acids long. CDR3 DNA sequence: TGCAGCGTTGACTCGGGGACAGGTGGCTACACCTTC. Translation: CSVDSGTGGYTF.

J is TRBJ2-6 and V is TRBV28; D is undetermined. This CDR3 contains 14 residues. V gave up 3 bases and J gave up 0 bases, with 3 bases separating them. Germline CDR1 is MDHEN and CDR2 is SYDVKM. CDR3 in amino acids: CASSFYSGANVLTF. The CDR3 nucleotides are TGTGCCAGCAGTTTCTACTCTGGGGCCAACGTCCTGACTTTC.

CDR3: CASSPVDSRTEAFF. The CDR3 region has the DNA TGCGCCAGCAGCCCCGTAGACAGTAGGACTGAAGCTTTCTTT. The genes are TRBV4-1 and TRBJ1-1; D is possibly TRBD1 (5 bases). Trimming took off 4 bases at V and 5 bases at J, with 14 bases between the two ends. The CDR3 has 14 residues. Germline lookup yields CDR1 MGHRA and CDR2 YSYEKL.

This chain connects TRBV28 to TRBJ2-7; 11 bases map to TRBD2. The length of the CDR3 is 15 residues. V lost 4 bases, J lost 3 bases, and 5 bases stayed unmatched. Germline V gene data show CDR1 as MDHEN and CDR2 as SYDVKM. The CDR3 loop is CASSSGTSGLYEQYF. The CDR3 coding sequence is TGTGCCAGCAGTTCAGGGACTAGCGGACTCTACGAGCAGTACTTC.

The rearrangement links TRBV30 to TRBJ2-7; weak D call: TRBD1 (5 bases). Germline V gene data show CDR1 as GTSNPN and CDR2 as SVGIG (reference sequence). V lost 5 bases and J 3 bases, leaving 5 bases between the germline ends. The CDR3 covers 10 residues. CDR3 nucleotides: TGTGCCTGGGACAGCTACGAGCAGTACTTC. As protein: CAWDSYEQYF.

This clone was counted only a few times. The rearrangement uses TRBV6-5 and TRBJ1-1; D gene uncertain. The CDR3 covers 14 residues. The V end lost 6 bases, the J end lost 6 bases, and 17 bases lay between the germline ends. Germline CDR1 reads MNHEY; CDR2 reads SVGAGI. CDR3 DNA sequence: TGTGCCAGCAGCCCCGCGGCCGGGGAAGCTGAAGCTTTCTTT. Translating gives CASSPAAGEAEAFF.

The chain has TRBV6-1 and TRBJ1-5, with D unresolved. This CDR3 has 15 amino acids. V shed 1 base and J shed 2 bases, with 9 bases lying between them. Germline CDR1 and CDR2: MNHNS and SASEGT. The CDR3 coding sequence is TGTGCCAGCAGTGAAGGCGGGTTGGGCAATCAGCCCCAGCATTTT. This encodes CASSEGGLGNQPQHF.

This chain connects TRBV9 to TRBJ1-6; 10 nucleotides line up with TRBD1. Germline values: CDR1 SGDLS, CDR2 YYNGEE. The trim removed 3 bases at V and 7 bases at J, leaving 4 bases unmatched. There are 15 residues in the CDR3. The CDR3 DNA is TGTGCCAGCAGCGCTCGGACAGGGGGAAATTCACCCCTCCACTTT. Amino acids: CASSARTGGNSPLHF.

The chain carries TRBV5-4 and TRBJ2-4; the D is unclear. The CDR3 contains 14 residues. V dropped 0 bases and J dropped 2 bases, with 6 bases sitting between them. From germline, CDR1 is SGHNT and CDR2 YYREEE (reference sequence). The CDR3 here is CASSLAGTKNIQYF. The CDR3 nucleotides are TGTGCCAGCAGCTTGGCAGGAACCAAAAACATTCAGTACTTC.

V gene TRBV12-5 combines with J gene TRBJ2-1; possibly TRBD1 for D (5 bases). Germline V gene sequence: CDR1 LGHNT, CDR2 FRNRAP. CDR3 length: 12 amino acids. V lost 5 bases to trimming and J lost 6 bases, with 8 bases between them. DNA of the CDR3: TGTGCTAGTGGTCACGACAGCAATGAGCAGTTCTTC. Translation: CASGHDSNEQFF.

This chain links TRBV30 with TRBJ1-2; TRBD1 is a possible D gene (5 bases). Germline CDR1 is GTSNPN and CDR2 is SVGIG (reference sequence). Trimming left V 1 base short and J 0 bases short, with 9 bases between. This CDR3 is built from 14 residues. In nucleotides, the CDR3 is TGTGCCTGGAGTGCAGGGTCTTCTAACTATGGCTACACCTTC. Protein: CAWSAGSSNYGYTF.

This clone was counted a single time. The chain joins TRBV25-1 to TRBJ1-4; D remains unclear. Germline values: CDR1 MGHDK, CDR2 SYGVNS. CDR3 size: 12 residues. The V and J ends lost 7 bases and 3 bases respectively, with 6 bases between them. The CDR3 region is CASTRANEKLFF. DNA for the CDR3: TGTGCCAGCACCCGAGCTAATGAAAAACTGTTTTTT.

V and J are TRBV3-1 (or the pseudogene TRBV3-2) and TRBJ1-4; perhaps TRBD1 as D (5 bases). V lost 0 bases to trimming and J lost 6 bases, with 20 bases between them. There are 18 residues in the CDR3. The germline V gene encodes CDR1 LGHDT and CDR2 YNNKEL (reference sequence). The CDR3 nucleotides are TGTGCCAGCAGCCAAGAACCGGCGGTTGGGGCCAGGCATGAAAAACTGTTTTTT. Residues: CASSQEPAVGARHEKLFF.

The chain joins TRBV3-1 (or the pseudogene TRBV3-2) to TRBJ1-4; possible D gene TRBD1, 6 bases. Trimming shortened V by 3 bases and J by 7 bases, and 15 bases separated the two germline ends. Germline values: CDR1 LGHDT, CDR2 YNNKEL (reference sequence). The CDR3 totals 15 residues. The CDR3 sequence: CASSHQPGTSEKLFF. CDR3 coding DNA: TGTGCCAGCAGCCACCAACCAGGGACAAGTGAAAAACTGTTTTTT.

V gene TRBV10-3 combines with J gene TRBJ1-1; no definite D call. This CDR3 is 16 amino acids long. Germline V lookup: CDR1 ENHRY, CDR2 SYGVKD. Trimming cost V 3 bases and J 3 bases, with 17 bases left between them. The CDR3 sequence is CAISDSSGLRDTEAFF. The CDR3 coding sequence is TGTGCCATCAGTGATAGTTCAGGTCTGCGGGACACTGAAGCTTTCTTT.

This chain uses TRBV2 with TRBJ2-1; D may be TRBD1 (5 bases). V was pared by 7 bases and J by 5 bases, with 30 bases between. In germline, CDR1 is SNHLY, CDR2 FYNNEI. The CDR3 consists of 19 residues. The CDR3 here is CASTQWVTMSVGLDNEQFF. CDR3 nucleotides: TGTGCCAGCACTCAGTGGGTGACCATGTCGGTGGGGCTAGACAATGAGCAGTTCTTC.

On this clone: The same CDR3 arises from other DNA sequences in this sample as well. The rearrangement links TRBV5-6 to TRBJ2-7; the D is unclear. The V and J ends lost 3 bases and 6 bases respectively, with 7 bases between them. Looked up from germline, CDR1 is SGHDT and CDR2 is YYEEEE. This CDR3 region has 11 residues. The CDR3, as DNA: TGTGCCAGCAGCTCGGGTCTCGAGCAGTACTTC. Encoded protein: CASSSGLEQYF.